A selection of T cell receptor beta chains follows, all from one sample in a study of T cells in Graves' hyperthyroidism and ophthalmopathy. TCRdb passed the multiplex PCR reads through MiXCR, listing each CDR3 protein once. The sample consists of more than 300,000 distinct CDR3 sequences, about a sixth of them appearing once. Sequencing was carried out using blood. Every receptor here comes from a woman in her twenties or thirties with Graves' hyperthyroidism that later progressed to Graves' ophthalmopathy. CDR3s include the opening cysteine and the closing phenylalanine or tryptophan. The D gene is left open where the match is weak. Size is stated for part of the rows, as once, few or many counts, or as a class when the clone is expanded.

v_call: TRBV7-9; clone_size: many; d_call: -; j_call: TRBJ2-5; cdr3_nt: TGTGCCAGCAGCTTAGTGGAAGGGACGCAGTACTTC; cdr3_aa: CASSLVEGTQYF
v_call: TRBV6-1; clone_size: many; d_call: -; j_call: TRBJ2-7; cdr3_nt: TGTGCCAGCAGGCTCGGACAGCTCTCCTACGAGCAGTACTTC; cdr3_aa: CASRLGQLSYEQYF
v_call: TRBV10-3; clone_size: many; d_call: TRBD2; j_call: TRBJ2-1; cdr3_nt: TGTGCCATCAGTGAGTCGGGAAGCGGGAGGATCCAATACAATGAGCAGTTCTTC; cdr3_aa: CAISESGSGRIQYNEQFF
v_call: TRBV28; clone_size: many; d_call: -; j_call: TRBJ1-1; cdr3_nt: TGTGCCAGCAGGGCCGGGATAAACACTGAAGCTTTCTTT; cdr3_aa: CASRAGINTEAFF
v_call: TRBV7-6; clone_size: -; d_call: -; j_call: TRBJ1-1; cdr3_nt: TGTGCCAGCAGCTATGGGGGTGCGCGGGGTCCCAGGAACACTGAAGCTTTCTTT; cdr3_aa: CASSYGGARGPRNTEAFF
v_call: TRBV18; clone_size: once; d_call: TRBD2; j_call: TRBJ2-1; cdr3_nt: TGTGCCAGCTCACCCATTCTGACGACTAGCGGGGGGGCCCGGTCCTACAATGAGCAGCTCTTC; cdr3_aa: CASSPILTTSGGARSYNEQLF
v_call: TRBV7-8; clone_size: many; d_call: -; j_call: TRBJ2-7; cdr3_nt: TGTGCCAGCAGCTTAGTGTCTACACACTACTCCTACGAGCAGTACTTC; cdr3_aa: CASSLVSTHYSYEQYF
v_call: TRBV28; clone_size: many; d_call: -; j_call: TRBJ1-6; cdr3_nt: TGTGCCAGCAGTGTAGTGGGGGCGAGTAGCGCACCCCTCCACTTT; cdr3_aa: CASSVVGASSAPLHF
v_call: TRBV10-3; clone_size: -; d_call: TRBD2; j_call: TRBJ2-5; cdr3_nt: TGTGCCATCAGTGATCTGAGACTGGCGGGAGCACCCAAGGAGACCCAGTACTTC; cdr3_aa: CAISDLRLAGAPKETQYF
v_call: TRBV2; clone_size: -; d_call: TRBD1; j_call: TRBJ1-5; cdr3_nt: TGTGCCAGCAGAGAACAGGGGGTGAGCAATCAGCCCCAGCATTTT; cdr3_aa: CASREQGVSNQPQHF
v_call: TRBV12-3/TRBV12-4; clone_size: few; d_call: -; j_call: TRBJ2-3; cdr3_nt: TGTGCCAGCAGTTCGGACGGTCCGGTAAATACGCAGTATTTT; cdr3_aa: CASSSDGPVNTQYF
v_call: TRBV27; clone_size: many; d_call: TRBD2; j_call: TRBJ2-7; cdr3_nt: TGTGCCAGCAGTGTTAGCGGGAGGGGGTACGAGCAGTACTTC; cdr3_aa: CASSVSGRGYEQYF
v_call: TRBV9; clone_size: many; d_call: TRBD1; j_call: TRBJ1-4; cdr3_nt: TGTGCCAGCAGCGTTAGTGGGACAGGGGATAAACTGTTTTTT; cdr3_aa: CASSVSGTGDKLFF
v_call: TRBV10-2; clone_size: many; d_call: TRBD1; j_call: TRBJ2-2; cdr3_nt: TGCGCCAGCAGTGGAGGGACAGGGGGTTCGGTCACCGGGGAGCTGTTTTTT; cdr3_aa: CASSGGTGGSVTGELFF
v_call: TRBV11-1; clone_size: -; d_call: -; j_call: TRBJ2-3; cdr3_nt: TGTGCCAGCAGCCAGGCCCCGACAGATACGCAGTATTTT; cdr3_aa: CASSQAPTDTQYF
v_call: TRBV9; clone_size: few; d_call: -; j_call: TRBJ1-2; cdr3_nt: TGTGCCAGCAGCGTAGGGACCTTCGCCGGAGGCTACACCTTC; cdr3_aa: CASSVGTFAGGYTF
v_call: TRBV2; clone_size: many; d_call: TRBD1; j_call: TRBJ2-7; cdr3_nt: TGTGCCAGCAGTGAAAGGGACAGGGGCTCCTACGAGCAGTACTTC; cdr3_aa: CASSERDRGSYEQYF
v_call: TRBV5-1; clone_size: few; d_call: TRBD1; j_call: TRBJ1-1; cdr3_nt: TGCGCCAGCAGCCCGGCGGGACAGGGTTTGGACACTGAAGCTTTCTTT; cdr3_aa: CASSPAGQGLDTEAFF
v_call: TRBV7-8; clone_size: few; d_call: -; j_call: TRBJ1-5; cdr3_nt: TGTGCCAGCAGCTTAGGTCGGTTCGGGCCGAGTCAGCCCCAGCATTTT; cdr3_aa: CASSLGRFGPSQPQHF
v_call: TRBV12-3/TRBV12-4; clone_size: many; d_call: -; j_call: TRBJ1-4; cdr3_nt: TGTGCCAGCAGTTTTCGCTCTCCTAATGAAAAACTGTTTTTT; cdr3_aa: CASSFRSPNEKLFF
v_call: TRBV6-1; clone_size: -; d_call: -; j_call: TRBJ1-5; cdr3_nt: TGTGCCAGCAGTGAACGCGGTTCGAACAATCAGCCCCAGCATTTT; cdr3_aa: CASSERGSNNQPQHF
v_call: TRBV20-1; clone_size: few; d_call: TRBD2; j_call: TRBJ2-7; cdr3_nt: TGCAGTGCTAGATTCCAGACTAGCGGGAGTCCCTACGAGCAGTACTTC; cdr3_aa: CSARFQTSGSPYEQYF
v_call: TRBV4-1; clone_size: many; d_call: TRBD1; j_call: TRBJ2-5; cdr3_nt: TGCGCCAGCAGCCAAACAGGGGATCGTGAGACCCAGTACTTC; cdr3_aa: CASSQTGDRETQYF
v_call: TRBV5-5; clone_size: many; d_call: -; j_call: TRBJ2-1; cdr3_nt: TGTGCCAGCAGCCACCCCGATCGCGACGGAGCCTACAATGAGCAGTTCTTC; cdr3_aa: CASSHPDRDGAYNEQFF
v_call: TRBV20-1; clone_size: many; d_call: -; j_call: TRBJ2-1; cdr3_nt: TGCAGTGCTAGAGGCGGGACAGCCTACAATGAGCAGTTCTTC; cdr3_aa: CSARGGTAYNEQFF
v_call: TRBV20-1; clone_size: many; d_call: TRBD1; j_call: TRBJ2-7; cdr3_nt: TGCAGTGCTAGAGATCTGGGACAGGGCTCCTACGAGCAGTACTTC; cdr3_aa: CSARDLGQGSYEQYF
v_call: TRBV29-1; clone_size: -; d_call: -; j_call: TRBJ1-2; cdr3_nt: TGCAGCGTTGACATCGACTATGGCTACACCTTC; cdr3_aa: CSVDIDYGYTF
v_call: TRBV24-1; clone_size: -; d_call: TRBD2; j_call: TRBJ2-3; cdr3_nt: TGTGCCACCAGCCCTGGAGCGGGACCCACAGATACGCAGTATTTT; cdr3_aa: CATSPGAGPTDTQYF
v_call: TRBV5-1; clone_size: many; d_call: -; j_call: TRBJ1-1; cdr3_nt: TGCGCCAGCAGCTTGCGGGGAGGGGAGGGCACTGAAGCTTTCTTT; cdr3_aa: CASSLRGGEGTEAFF
v_call: TRBV30; clone_size: -; d_call: -; j_call: TRBJ1-3; cdr3_nt: TGTGCCTGGAGCCGAACCAGGGTTGCGGGAGGAAACACCATATATTTT; cdr3_aa: CAWSRTRVAGGNTIYF
v_call: TRBV12-3/TRBV12-4; clone_size: many; d_call: -; j_call: TRBJ2-3; cdr3_nt: TGTGCCAGCAGTTTAGACCGACCAGATACGCAGTATTTT; cdr3_aa: CASSLDRPDTQYF
v_call: TRBV11-2; clone_size: many; d_call: TRBD1; j_call: TRBJ2-5; cdr3_nt: TGTGCCAGCAGCCTCGACAGGGGACAGACCCAGTACTTC; cdr3_aa: CASSLDRGQTQYF
v_call: TRBV28; clone_size: many; d_call: -; j_call: TRBJ1-1; cdr3_nt: TGTGCCAGCAGTTCACCCCCCGTGACGACACTATCTGAAGCTTTCTTT; cdr3_aa: CASSSPPVTTLSEAFF